This section outlines one T cell receptor beta chain sequence together with its context. Its target is not known. Whereas donors were nominally healthy upon sampling, unrecorded immune exposures were probable. This specimen belongs to a study of cytomegalovirus exposure and HLA in healthy donors. Findings of the study overall: 87-base-pair reads could not separate some V segments, including TRBV6-2 and TRBV6-3.

13 Jbeta primers and 60 Vbeta primers were used for the PCR. Measured with immunoSEQ multiplex PCR; TCRdb has only the in-frame clones, and not every one. The data hold about 98,000 clones, with about 70% observed a single time. Germline V gene data show CDR1 as SGHNT and CDR2 as YYREEE (reference sequence). The CDR3 covers 12 residues. V lost 4 bases, J lost 6 bases, and 4 bases stayed unmatched. Sequenced: PBMCs. J is TRBJ2-7 and V is TRBV5-4; 7 nucleotides align to TRBD1. The receptor's source is a female donor in good health and CMV-seronegative. Here the CDR3 reads CASSDDRAEQYF. The CDR3 DNA reads TGTGCCAGCAGCGATGACAGGGCCGAGCAGTACTTC.